The 5 T cell receptor beta chains below come from one sample, sequenced in a study of T cells after yellow fever vaccination. In TCRdb, the 5' RACE reads were re-called with MiXCR into one record per CDR3 protein. The sample has about 320,000 distinct CDR3 sequences; about 11% are singletons. The source was CD4+ T cells sorted from PBMCs, collected 45 days after the yellow fever booster vaccination. Receptors were obtained from a man between 18 and 29 years old who received the YFV17D yellow fever vaccine.

In its sample, this clonotype was seen a few times. The chain has TRBV27 and TRBJ2-7, with TRBD2 as a possible D gene (6 bases). Deletions cut 5 bases from V and 6 bases from J, with 23 bases between. This CDR3 has 16 residues. Germline V gives CDR1 MNHEY, CDR2 SMNVEV (reference sequence). The CDR3 region is CASSTSRDGSPGEQYV. The CDR3 coding sequence is TGTGCCAGCAGTACTAGCCGGGACGGATCTCCGGGCGAGCAGTACGTC.

V usage is TRBV4-2 and J usage is TRBJ2-1; 12 nucleotides agree with TRBD2. The CDR3 has 17 residues. The ends lost 1 base at V and 8 bases at J; junction bases unmatched: 9. CDR1 and CDR2 (germline): LGHNA, YNFKEQ. CDR3 nucleotide sequence: TGTGCCAGCAGCCAAGTCTGGCTAGCGGGGGGGCAGGATGAGCAGTTCTTC. Translation gives CASSQVWLAGGQDEQFF.

This clonotype was counted only a few times. The CDR3, as DNA: TGCGCCAGCAGCTCCATGGGAGTGGGTTCACCCCTCCACTTT. Residues: CASSSMGVGSPLHF. V gene TRBV5-1 combines with J gene TRBJ1-6; D gene uncertain. Trimming removed 3 bases from V and 9 bases from J, with 13 bases in between. Germline V lookup: CDR1 SGHRS, CDR2 YFSETQ. This CDR3 is built from 14 residues. The full variable domain, rest sourced from reference TRBV5-1 and TRBJ1-6, is KAGVTQTPRYLIKTRGQQVTLSCSPISGHRSVSWYQQTPGQGLQFLFEYFSETQRNKGNFPGRFSGRQFSNSRSEMNVSTLELGDSALYLCASSSMGVGSPLHFGNGTRLTVT.

This clonotype was recorded a few times. The chain links TRBV5-1 to TRBJ2-3; D is unresolved. The germline V and J ends were trimmed by 0 bases and 0 bases, with 14 bases remaining between them. CDR1 is SGHRS and CDR2 is YFSETQ in the germline V gene. CDR3 size: 17 residues. Here the CDR3 reads CASSLVPPATSTDTQYF. The DNA of the CDR3 is TGCGCCAGCAGCTTGGTCCCACCAGCGACCAGCACAGATACGCAGTATTTT.

The chain recombines TRBV5-4 with TRBJ1-1; D is unclear. V was cut by 1 base and J by 0 bases, with 10 bases left in between. Germline CDR1 is SGHNT and CDR2 is YYREEE (reference sequence). CDR3 length: 15 residues. The DNA of the CDR3 is TGTGCCAGCAGCTTGCCTCCCCCATTGAACACTGAAGCTTTCTTT. Its protein product is CASSLPPPLNTEAFF.